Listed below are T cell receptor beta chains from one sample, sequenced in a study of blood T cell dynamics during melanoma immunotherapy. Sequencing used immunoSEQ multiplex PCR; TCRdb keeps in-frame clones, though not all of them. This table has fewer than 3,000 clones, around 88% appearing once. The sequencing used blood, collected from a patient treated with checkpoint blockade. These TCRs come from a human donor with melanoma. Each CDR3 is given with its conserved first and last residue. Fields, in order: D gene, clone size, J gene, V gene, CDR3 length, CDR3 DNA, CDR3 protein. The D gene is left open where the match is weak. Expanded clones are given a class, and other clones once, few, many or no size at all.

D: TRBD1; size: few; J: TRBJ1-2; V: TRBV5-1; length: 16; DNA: TGCGCCAGCAGCTTTGGGGACAGGGGGCAATCAAGGGGCTACACCTTC; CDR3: CASSFGDRGQSRGYTF
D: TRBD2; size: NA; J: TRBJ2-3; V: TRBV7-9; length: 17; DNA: TGTGCCAGCAGCCCTACTAGATGGACTAGGAATTATGATACGCAGTATTTT; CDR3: CASSPTRWTRNYDTQYF
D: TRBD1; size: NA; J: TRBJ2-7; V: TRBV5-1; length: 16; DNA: TGCGCCAGCAGCTTGGCCGTGGGACAGGGGGCCAACGAGCAGTACTTC; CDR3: CASSLAVGQGANEQYF
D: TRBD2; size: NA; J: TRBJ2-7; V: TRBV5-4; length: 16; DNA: TGTGCCAGCAGCCAGGCCTCTAGCGGCCTCTCCTACGAGCAGTACTTC; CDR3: CASSQASSGLSYEQYF
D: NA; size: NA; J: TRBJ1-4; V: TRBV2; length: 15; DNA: TGTGCCAGCAGTACCCGTCCAGGGGATAATGAAAAACTGTTTTTT; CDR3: CASSTRPGDNEKLFF
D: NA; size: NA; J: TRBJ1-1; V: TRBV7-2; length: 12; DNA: TGTGCCAGCAGCGAGGACAACACTGAAGCTTTCTTT; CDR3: CASSEDNTEAFF
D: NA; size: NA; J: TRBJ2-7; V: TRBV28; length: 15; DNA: TGTGCCAGCAGTTTCCGGGCTAGGGGTCTCTACGAGCAGTACTTC; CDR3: CASSFRARGLYEQYF
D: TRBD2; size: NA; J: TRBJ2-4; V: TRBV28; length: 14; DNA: TGTGCCAGCAGTCCTGCTGGACTAGTCAACATTCAGTACTTC; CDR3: CASSPAGLVNIQYF
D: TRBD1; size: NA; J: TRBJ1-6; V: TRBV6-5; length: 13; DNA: TGTGCCAGCAGTTACGACAGGGGCTCACCCCTCCACTTT; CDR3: CASSYDRGSPLHF
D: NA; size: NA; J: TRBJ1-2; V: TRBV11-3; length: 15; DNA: TGTGCCAGCAGCTTAGAGCCGGGACCCGGCTATGGCTACACCTTC; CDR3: CASSLEPGPGYGYTF
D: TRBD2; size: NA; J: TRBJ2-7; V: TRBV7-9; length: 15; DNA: TGTGCCAGCAGCTTAGACTCTACGGGGGGTTACGAGCAGTACTTC; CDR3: CASSLDSTGGYEQYF
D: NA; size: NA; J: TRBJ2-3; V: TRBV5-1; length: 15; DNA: TGCGCCAGCAGCTTGTTTGGGGCGAGCACAGATACGCAGTATTTT; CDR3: CASSLFGASTDTQYF
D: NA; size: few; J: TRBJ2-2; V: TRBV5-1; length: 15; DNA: TGCGCCAGCAGCTTGGAGGGGTTGAGCACCGGGGAGCTGTTTTTT; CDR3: CASSLEGLSTGELFF
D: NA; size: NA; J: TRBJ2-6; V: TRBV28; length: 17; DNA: TGTGCCAGCAGCTCCCCCAGGCCTGGCTCTGGGGCCAACGTCCTGACTTTC; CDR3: CASSSPRPGSGANVLTF
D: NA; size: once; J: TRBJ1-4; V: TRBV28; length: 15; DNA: TGTGCCAGCAGTTCCTCAGGGGTTGGTAATGAAAAACTGTTTTTT; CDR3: CASSSSGVGNEKLFF
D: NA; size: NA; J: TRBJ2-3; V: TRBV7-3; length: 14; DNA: TGTGCTAGCAGCCGGGGACTGACTCTTGATACGCAGTATTTT; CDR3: CASSRGLTLDTQYF
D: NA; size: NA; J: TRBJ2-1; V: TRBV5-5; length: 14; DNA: TGTGCCAGCAGCTGGGGCGGACCAAACAATGAGCAGTTCTTC; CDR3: CASSWGGPNNEQFF
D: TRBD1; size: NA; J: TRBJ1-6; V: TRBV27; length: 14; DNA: TGTGCCAGCAGCCCAGGACAGGGTGGTTCACCCCTCCACTTT; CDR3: CASSPGQGGSPLHF
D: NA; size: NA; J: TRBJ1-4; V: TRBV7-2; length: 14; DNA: TGTGCCAGCAGCTTTGACGGACCCAATGAAAAACTGTTTTTT; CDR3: CASSFDGPNEKLFF
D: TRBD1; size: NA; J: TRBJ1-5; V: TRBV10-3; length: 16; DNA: TGTGCCATCAGTCCTATGGACAGGGGGTCTGGTCAGCCCCAGCATTTT; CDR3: CAISPMDRGSGQPQHF
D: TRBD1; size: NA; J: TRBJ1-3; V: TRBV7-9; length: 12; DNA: TGTGCTAGCAAGGACAGGGGAAACACCATATATTTT; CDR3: CASKDRGNTIYF
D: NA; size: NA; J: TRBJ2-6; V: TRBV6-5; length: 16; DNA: TGTGCCAGCAGTTATAGACGGTCTTCTGGGGCCAACGTCCTGACTTTC; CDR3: CASSYRRSSGANVLTF
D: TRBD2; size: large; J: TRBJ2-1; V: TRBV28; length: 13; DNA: TGTGCCATTAGCGGGGGGGGGTACAATGAGCAGTTCTTC; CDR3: CAISGGGYNEQFF
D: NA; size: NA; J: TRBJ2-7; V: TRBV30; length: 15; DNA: TGTGCCTGGAGCCTAACTGGTGGGGGAGTAAGCGAGCAGTACTTC; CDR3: CAWSLTGGGVSEQYF
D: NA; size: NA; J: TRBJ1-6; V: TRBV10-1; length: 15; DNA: TGCGCCAGCAGTGGGACCGGGACGGCAAATTCACCCCTCCACTTT; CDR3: CASSGTGTANSPLHF
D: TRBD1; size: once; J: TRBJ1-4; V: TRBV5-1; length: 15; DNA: TGCGCCAGCAGCGCGGACAGGTTTACTAATGAAAAACTGTTTTTT; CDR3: CASSADRFTNEKLFF
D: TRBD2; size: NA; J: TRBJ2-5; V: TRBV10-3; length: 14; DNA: TGTGCCATCAGTACTAGCGGGAGTTGGGAGACCCAGTACTTC; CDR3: CAISTSGSWETQYF
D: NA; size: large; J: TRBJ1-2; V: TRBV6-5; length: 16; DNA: TGTGCCAGCAGTTCTCTAGGGACACGGGAAGGGTATGGCTACACCTTC; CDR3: CASSSLGTREGYGYTF
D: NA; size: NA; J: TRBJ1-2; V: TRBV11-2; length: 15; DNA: TGTGCCAGCAGCTTAGAGCCGGGACCCGGCTATGGCTACACCTTC; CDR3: CASSLEPGPGYGYTF
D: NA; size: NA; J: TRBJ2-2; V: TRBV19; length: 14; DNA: TGTGCCAGTAGTAAGGACACGAACACCGGGGAGCTGTTTTTT; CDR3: CASSKDTNTGELFF
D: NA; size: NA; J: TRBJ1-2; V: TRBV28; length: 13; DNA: TGTGCCACCTCTAGCGCAGGGGCGCATGGCTACACCTTC; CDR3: CATSSAGAHGYTF
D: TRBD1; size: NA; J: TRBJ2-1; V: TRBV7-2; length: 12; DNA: TGTGCCAGCGGCTTAGGGGGCTATGAGCAGTTCTTC; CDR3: CASGLGGYEQFF
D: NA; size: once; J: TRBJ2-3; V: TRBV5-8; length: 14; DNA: TGTGCCAGCAGCTCGAGCCGGAACACCCATAGGCAGTATTTT; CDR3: CASSSSRNTHRQYF
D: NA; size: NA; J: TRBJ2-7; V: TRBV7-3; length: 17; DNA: TGTGCCAGCAGCTCCCACTTCGGAGCGCAGAGCTCCTACGAGCAGTACTTC; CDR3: CASSSHFGAQSSYEQYF
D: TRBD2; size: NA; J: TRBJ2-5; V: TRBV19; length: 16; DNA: TGTGCCAGTAGTATAGAGGCTAGCGGGAGATGGGAGACCCAGTACTTC; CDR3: CASSIEASGRWETQYF
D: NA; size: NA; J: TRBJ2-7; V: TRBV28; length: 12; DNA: TGTGCCAGCAGTTCAACAGTTATCCAGCAGTACTTC; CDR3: CASSSTVIQQYF
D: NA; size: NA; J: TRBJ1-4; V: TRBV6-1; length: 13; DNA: TGTGCCAGCAGCCCGCAGTGGGGTGAAAAACTGTTTTTT; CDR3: CASSPQWGEKLFF
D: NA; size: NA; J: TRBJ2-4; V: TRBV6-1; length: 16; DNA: TGTGCCAGCAGTGAACGTGCTACACTAGCCAAAAACATTCAGTACTTC; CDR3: CASSERATLAKNIQYF
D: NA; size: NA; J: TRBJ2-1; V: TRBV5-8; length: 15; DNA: TGTGCCAGCAGCTTGTCACAGCTGAGAGTGGGTGAGCAGTTCTTC; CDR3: CASSLSQLRVGEQFF
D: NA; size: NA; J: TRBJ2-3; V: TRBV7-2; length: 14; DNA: TGTGCCAGCACCTCGCGGGTACAAACAGATACGCAGTATTTT; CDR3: CASTSRVQTDTQYF
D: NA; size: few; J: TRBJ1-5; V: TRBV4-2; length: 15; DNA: TGTGCCAGCAGCCAAGGAGGCGGATCGAATCAGCCCCAGCATTTT; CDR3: CASSQGGGSNQPQHF
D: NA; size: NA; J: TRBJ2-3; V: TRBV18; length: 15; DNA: TGTGCCAGCTCACCAAAAGAGAGGGCCACAGATACGCAGTATTTT; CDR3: CASSPKERATDTQYF